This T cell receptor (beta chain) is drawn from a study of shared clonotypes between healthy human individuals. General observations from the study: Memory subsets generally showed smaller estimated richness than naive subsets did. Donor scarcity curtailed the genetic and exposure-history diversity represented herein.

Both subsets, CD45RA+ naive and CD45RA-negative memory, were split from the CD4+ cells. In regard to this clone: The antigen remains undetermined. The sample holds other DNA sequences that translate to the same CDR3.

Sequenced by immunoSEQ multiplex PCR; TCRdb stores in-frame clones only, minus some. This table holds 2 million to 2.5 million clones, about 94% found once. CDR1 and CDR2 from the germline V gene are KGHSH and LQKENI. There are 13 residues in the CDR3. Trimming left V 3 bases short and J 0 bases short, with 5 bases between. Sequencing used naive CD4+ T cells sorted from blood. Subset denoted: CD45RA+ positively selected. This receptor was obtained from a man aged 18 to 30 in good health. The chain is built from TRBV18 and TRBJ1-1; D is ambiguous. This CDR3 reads CASSPEMNTEAFF. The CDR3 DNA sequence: TGTGCCAGCTCACCGGAAATGAACACTGAAGCTTTCTTT. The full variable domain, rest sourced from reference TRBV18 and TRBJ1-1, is NAGVMQNPRHLVRRRGQEARLRCSPMKGHSHVYWYRQLPEEGLKFMVYLQKENIIDESGMPKERFSAEFPKEGPSILRIQQVVRGDSAAYFCASSPEMNTEAFFGQGTRLTVV.